The 18 T cell receptor beta chains below were found in one sample sequenced in a study of T cell responses to AZD1222 COVID-19 vaccine. Produced via immunoSEQ multiplex PCR; TCRdb's table is partial and in-frame only. The data show roughly 100,000 clones, roughly 91% seen once. The material sequenced was peripheral blood, taken 28 days after the second AZD1222 dose. These receptors were obtained from an adult who received the AZD1222 COVID-19 vaccine.

The CDR3 region has the DNA TGCGCCAGCAGCAGGGAGCCCCATCTCTCTGGAAACACCATATATTTT. It codes for CASSREPHLSGNTIYF. This chain links TRBV5-1 with TRBJ1-3; D is undetermined. This CDR3 contains 16 residues. Per germline, CDR1 SGHRS and CDR2 YFSETQ. The germline V and J ends were trimmed by 4 bases and 0 bases, with 14 bases remaining between them.

The chain carries TRBV19 and TRBJ2-2; either TRBD1 or TRBD2 may fit D (5 bases each). The CDR3 covers 18 residues. Trimming took 1 base from V and 2 from J, leaving 17 bases between them. Germline V lookup: CDR1 LNHDA, CDR2 SQIVND (reference sequence). CDR3 residues: CASSIASFGDVNTGELFF. The CDR3 bases are TGTGCCAGTAGTATAGCCAGTTTCGGGGACGTAAACACCGGGGAGCTGTTTTTT.

This chain connects TRBV12-3 or TRBV12-4 to TRBJ1-5; unclear D gene. V lost 3 bases and J 7 bases, leaving 7 bases between the germline ends. The CDR3 length is 12 residues. The CDR3 DNA reads TGTGCCAGCAGTTTCGCCAGCCAGCCCCAGCATTTT. This codes for CASSFASQPQHF.

This clone has only one observation. The rearrangement uses TRBV5-1 and TRBJ1-6; perhaps TRBD1 as D (5 bases). The CDR3 has 21 amino acids. Germline V gene lookup returns CDR1 SGHRS and CDR2 YFSETQ. V was cut by 0 bases and J by 6 bases, with 28 bases left in between. The CDR3 bases are TGCGCCAGCAGCTTGGTGATCGGGGCCACGGGGCCCGTTGATGGTAATTCACCCCTCCACTTT. This gives the protein CASSLVIGATGPVDGNSPLHF.

This clone was recorded only once. V gene TRBV19 combines with J gene TRBJ2-7, with D unclear. V was clipped by 9 bases and J by 6 bases, with 15 bases between them. Germline CDR1 and CDR2: LNHDA and SQIVND (reference sequence). CDR3 length: 12 residues. The CDR3 DNA sequence: TGTGCCAGCCTCGGCCGTCGCGGCGAGCAGTACTTC. As protein: CASLGRRGEQYF.

This sequence joins TRBV11-1 and TRBJ2-7; 10 nucleotides agree with TRBD1. Germline V lookup: CDR1 SGHAT, CDR2 FQDESV (reference sequence). The CDR3 has 15 residues. Germline trimming cut 5 bases from V and 1 base from J; bases unmatched to any gene: 5. Here the CDR3 DNA reads TGTGCCAGCAGCAGAAGACAGGGGGCGTCCTACGAGCAGTACTTC. Its protein product is CASSRRQGASYEQYF.

The gene calls are TRBV2 and TRBJ1-1; no firm D call. V lost 5 bases and J 0 bases, leaving 7 bases between the germline ends. CDR1 and CDR2 (germline): SNHLY, FYNNEI. This CDR3 comprises 13 residues. CDR3 loop: CASSSLMNTEAFF. CDR3 DNA sequence: TGTGCCAGCAGTAGTCTTATGAACACTGAAGCTTTCTTT.

The genes are TRBV25-1 and TRBJ1-2; TRBD1 aligns across 7 bases. The V gene end was trimmed by 4 bases and the J gene end by 4 bases; junction bases not matched to a gene: 9. The CDR3 runs 15 residues. Germline CDR1 and CDR2: MGHDK and SYGVNS. For the CDR3, the DNA is TGTGCCAGCAGTGCCTCGCCAGGGACAGCCTATGGCTACACCTTC. Translated: CASSASPGTAYGYTF.

As regards this clone: One junction end disagrees with the germline gene, perhaps due to a read error. V gene TRBV4-3 combines with J gene TRBJ2-1; tentative D call: TRBD1 (6 bases). In germline, CDR1 is LGHNA, CDR2 YSLEER. The CDR3 runs 15 residues. The CDR3 sequence is CASSQEQDSYYEQFF. The CDR3 DNA sequence: TGCGCCAGCAGCCAAGAGCAGGACAGCTACTATGAGCAGTTCTTC.

This clone was recorded once. J is TRBJ2-7 and V is TRBV6-5, with D unclear. The CDR3 spans 14 residues. Trimming took 6 bases from V and 2 from J, leaving 14 bases between them. Per the germline V gene, CDR1 is MNHEY and CDR2 is SVGAGI. The CDR3 sequence: CASRLERIAYEQYF. As DNA, the CDR3 is TGTGCCAGCAGACTCGAAAGAATAGCCTACGAGCAGTACTTC.

The chain has TRBV6-5 and TRBJ1-5, with a weak D call TRBD1 (5 bases). V lost 7 bases to trimming and J lost 9 bases, with 19 bases between them. The CDR3 consists of 14 residues. CDR1 and CDR2 (germline): MNHEY, SVGAGI. DNA for the CDR3: TGTGCCAGCATGACGCAGGGAGGGGAAGGGCCCCAGCATTTT. It is translated as CASMTQGGEGPQHF.

The chain combines TRBV27 with TRBJ1-2; D may be TRBD1 (6 bases). Trimming took 0 bases from V and 6 from J, leaving 11 bases between them. The CDR3 extends over 14 amino acids. Germline loops: CDR1 MNHEY, CDR2 SMNVEV (reference sequence). The CDR3 sequence is CASSLSPGAHGYTF. CDR3 nucleotides: TGTGCCAGCAGTTTATCACCGGGGGCGCATGGCTACACCTTC.

The chain couples TRBV9 to TRBJ2-3, with a weak D call TRBD1 (5 bases). The CDR3 covers 14 residues. V was clipped by 3 bases and J by 0 bases, with 8 bases between them. Germline loops: CDR1 SGDLS, CDR2 YYNGEE. This CDR3 is CASSATVSTDTQYF. The CDR3 DNA reads TGTGCCAGCAGCGCGACAGTTAGCACAGATACGCAGTATTTT.

V usage is TRBV15 and J usage is TRBJ1-3, with unresolved D. V lost 0 bases and J 4 bases, leaving 10 bases between the germline ends. Germline V CDR1 and CDR2: LNHNV, YYDKDF (reference sequence). This CDR3 has 15 residues. As DNA, the CDR3 is TGTGCCACCAGCAGAGATCCTGGCCCCGGAAACACCATATATTTT. Its protein product is CATSRDPGPGNTIYF. The whole variable domain, filled in from reference TRBV15 and TRBJ1-3, reads DAMVIQNPRYQVTQFGKPVTLSCSQTLNHNVMYWYQQKSSQAPKLLFHYYDKDFNNEADTPDNFQSRRPNTSFCFLDIRSPGLGDTAMYLCATSRDPGPGNTIYFGEGSWLTVV.

The chain combines TRBV5-6 with TRBJ2-7; D uncertain. The ends were cut back, 4 bases at V and 4 bases at J, with 6 bases in the middle. This CDR3 spans 11 amino acids. Per the germline V gene, CDR1 is SGHDT and CDR2 is YYEEEE. Written as DNA, the CDR3 is TGTGCCAGCAGCAGAACATACGAGCAGTACTTC. This sequence encodes CASSRTYEQYF.

This chain connects TRBV23-1 to TRBJ2-7; no definite D call. TRBV23-1 has ORF status, its function being uncertain. V lost 4 bases, J lost 1 base, and 8 bases lay in between. The CDR3 runs to 13 residues. CDR3 region: CASSPEPSYEQYF. As DNA, the CDR3 is TGCGCCAGCAGTCCAGAGCCTTCCTACGAGCAGTACTTC.

This clone has more than one count but fewer than ten. The CDR3 nucleotides read TGTGCCAGCAGCCAAGGCACGGGCACTGAAGCTTTCTTT. Its translation is CASSQGTGTEAFF. V gene TRBV7-3 combines with J gene TRBJ1-1; D gene ambiguous. CDR1 is SGHTA, CDR2 FQGTGA, per germline. Trimming removed 5 bases from V and 4 bases from J, with 11 bases in between. The CDR3 loop spans 13 amino acids.

This sequence joins TRBV2 and TRBJ1-5; D might be TRBD1 (6 bases). The CDR3 runs 15 residues. Germline V gives CDR1 SNHLY, CDR2 FYNNEI. The germline V and J ends were trimmed by 2 bases and 1 base, with 9 bases remaining between them. The CDR3 DNA reads as TGTGCCAGCAGTGAACAGGGGATGAGCAATCAGCCCCAGCATTTT. Encoded protein: CASSEQGMSNQPQHF.